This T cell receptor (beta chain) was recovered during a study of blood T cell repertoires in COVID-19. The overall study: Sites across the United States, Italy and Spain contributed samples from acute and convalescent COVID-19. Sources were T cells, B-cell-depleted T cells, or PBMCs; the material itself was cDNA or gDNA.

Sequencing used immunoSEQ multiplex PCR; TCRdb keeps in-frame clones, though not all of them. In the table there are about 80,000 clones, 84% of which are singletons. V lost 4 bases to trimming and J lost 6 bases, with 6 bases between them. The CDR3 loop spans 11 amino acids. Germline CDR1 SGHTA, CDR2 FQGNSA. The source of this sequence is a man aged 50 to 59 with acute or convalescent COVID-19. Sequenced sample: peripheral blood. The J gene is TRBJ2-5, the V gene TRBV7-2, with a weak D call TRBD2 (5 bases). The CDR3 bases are TGTGCCAGCAGCTCGGGGAAGACCCAGTACTTC. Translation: CASSSGKTQYF.